Listed here is a single T cell receptor beta chain. What it binds is unknown. The sample originates from a study of cytomegalovirus exposure and HLA in healthy donors. Study summary: Early release data held some 80 million unique TCRs from HLA-typed donors.

Study-wide points: Another analysis was done later, and it associated more than 15,000 TCR beta sequences with HLA alleles at 0.05 false discovery rate. Later on, a genetic analysis was performed. It linked a missense variant in DCLRE1C with V- and J-gene trimming of TCR beta. The number of N-insertions in an Asian-associated ancestry cluster was reportedly below the approximately 600-donor mean in a later analysis.

PCR employed 60 Vbeta and 13 Jbeta primers. Assay used: immunoSEQ multiplex PCR; TCRdb lists only in-frame clones, some missing. The data show 85,000 to 130,000 clones, around four fifths seen once. Sequencing was performed on PBMCs. The clonotype comes from a man in his fifties in good health and CMV-seronegative.

The CDR3 sequence: CAWNGPQRVGAFF. The CDR3 DNA reads TGTGCCTGGAATGGGCCTCAGCGGGTCGGAGCTTTCTTT. V gene TRBV30 combines with J gene TRBJ1-1, with D unclear. This CDR3 contains 13 residues. Trimming removed 4 bases at V and 10 bases at J, with 19 bases between. Germline loops: CDR1 GTSNPN, CDR2 SVGIG (reference sequence).